The rows below give T cell receptor beta chains drawn from one sample of a study of response to subunit inactivated influenza vaccine. TCRdb re-derived calls from the RT-PCR reads in MiXCR, one entry per CDR3 protein. Of a few hundred thousand distinct CDR3 sequences in the sample, 20% to 25% are singletons; the top ten hold approximately 10%. Source: PBMCs from blood, taken approximately 22 months after vaccination. These TCRs come from a man between 50 and 75 years old who received an inactivated influenza vaccine. Both conserved end residues are part of each CDR3. The D gene is left open where the match is weak. Size tells how often a clone was seen (once, few, many) or the class of an expanded clone, and some rows leave it out.

>.|TRBJ2-3|TRBV6-1|.
TGTGCCAGCAGTGAAGCGGGCAGCACAGATACGCAGTATTTT
CASSEAGSTDTQYF
>.|TRBJ2-3|TRBV4-1|few
TGCGCCAGCAGCCAAGAGGCGACTACCCCAAGGGAGCAGTATTTT
CASSQEATTPREQYF
>.|TRBJ1-6|TRBV20-1|.
TGCAGTGCTAGGAACACGCCAAATTCACCCCTCCACTTT
CSARNTPNSPLHF
>.|TRBJ1-2|TRBV30|few
TGTGCCTGGAGTCCCAATTCAGGGATAGCCACCTTC
CAWSPNSGIATF
>TRBD2|TRBJ2-1|TRBV5-5|.
TGTGCCAGCAGCCCAAACCCATCGACTAGCGGGAAATGGCAGTTCTTC
CASSPNPSTSGKWQFF
>.|TRBJ1-1|TRBV4-1|.
TGCGCCAGCAGCCAGTCGGTCATGACTGAAGCTTTCTTT
CASSQSVMTEAFF
>.|TRBJ2-5|TRBV10-3|.
TGTGCCATCAGTGCAGGACTCCATGAGACCCAGTACTTC
CAISAGLHETQYF
>.|TRBJ2-2|TRBV5-1|few
TGCGCCAGCAGCTTGGCCTCCCGTGGCACCGGGGAGCTGTTTTTT
CASSLASRGTGELFF
>TRBD2|TRBJ2-7|TRBV5-1|few
TGCGCCAGCGGCCTCGCGGGAGACTCCTACGAGCAGTACTTC
CASGLAGDSYEQYF
>.|TRBJ2-7|TRBV21-1|.
TGTGCCAGCAGCCTGGCGCGGCGCCAAATCTACGAGCAGTACTTC
CASSLARRQIYEQYF
>TRBD2|TRBJ2-1|TRBV3-1|.
TGTGCCAGCAGCCGACTAGCGGGATACAATGAGCAGTTCTTC
CASSRLAGYNEQFF
>TRBD2|TRBJ2-2|TRBV9|few
TGTGCCAGCAGCGCCCGGACTAGCGGGAACACCGGGGAGCTGTTTTTT
CASSARTSGNTGELFF
>.|TRBJ1-5|TRBV23-1|many
TGCGCCAGCAGTCAAGTGAGGGGGACGTACAATCAGCCCCAGCATTTT
CASSQVRGTYNQPQHF
>.|TRBJ2-1|TRBV10-3|few
TGTGCCATCAGTGGATGGGGGGTGGATGAGCAGTTCTTC
CAISGWGVDEQFF
>.|TRBJ1-1|TRBV5-1|many
TGTGCCAGCAGCCAGCAGGGAAACACTGAAGCTTTCTTT
CASSQQGNTEAFF
>.|TRBJ1-5|TRBV6-1|.
TGTGCCAGCAGTGAAGCGCGGCAAAGCAATCAGCCCCAGCATTTT
CASSEARQSNQPQHF
>.|TRBJ1-1|TRBV28|few
TGTGCCAGCGTGGGGGTGACGAACACTGAAGCTTTCTTT
CASVGVTNTEAFF
>TRBD1|TRBJ1-6|TRBV10-3|few
TGTGCCATCAGTGTTGACAGGGCAAATTCACCCCTCCACTTT
CAISVDRANSPLHF
>TRBD1|TRBJ1-2|TRBV28|few
TGTGCCAGCAGTCCCCTCCTCCGGACAGGGAATTCCTATGGCTACACCTTC
CASSPLLRTGNSYGYTF